The 8 T cell receptor beta chains listed next were all sequenced from one sample in a study of blood T cell repertoires in COVID-19. Sequencing was performed with immunoSEQ multiplex PCR; in TCRdb, only in-frame clones are kept and a portion is missing. Of over 95,000 clones in the sample, about 87% were seen once. Sequencing used peripheral blood. These receptor sequences come from a woman in her 50s with acute or convalescent COVID-19.

V and J are TRBV27 and TRBJ2-1, with 7 bases fitting TRBD2. The V gene's germline CDR1 is MNHEY and CDR2 SMNVEV (reference sequence). Trimming cost V 3 bases and J 3 bases; bases outside gene matches: 2. The CDR3 extends over 14 amino acids. The CDR3 sequence: CASSLGGGYNEQFF. The CDR3 DNA is TGTGCCAGCAGTTTGGGCGGGGGCTACAATGAGCAGTTCTTC.

V and J are TRBV4-1 and TRBJ2-2, with 8 nucleotides matching TRBD2. The CDR3 spans 17 residues. Germline CDR1 reads MGHRA; CDR2 reads YSYEKL. J gave up 5 bases and V 0 bases, and 8 bases lay outside the gene matches. DNA for the CDR3: TGCGCCAGCAGCCAAGAAATGCGGGGGGTGGAAACCGGGGAGCTGTTTTTT. Translated: CASSQEMRGVETGELFF.

This clone has only one observation. V usage is TRBV27 and J usage is TRBJ2-7; tentatively, D is TRBD2 (5 bases). Looked up from germline, CDR1 is MNHEY and CDR2 is SMNVEV (reference sequence). The V end was cut by 8 bases, the J end by 5 bases, with 19 bases between. This CDR3 contains 14 residues. This CDR3 reads CASRLTGVRNEQYF. The CDR3 nucleotides are TGTGCCAGCCGATTGACCGGGGTGAGGAACGAGCAGTACTTC.

The V gene is TRBV11-2, the J gene TRBJ2-7, with TRBD1 as a possible D gene (6 bases). CDR3 length: 13 residues. Germline V gene sequence: CDR1 SGHAT, CDR2 FQNNGV. V lost 4 bases and J 2 bases, leaving 9 bases between the germline ends. The CDR3: CASSYDRTYEQYF. CDR3 sequence (DNA): TGTGCCAGCAGCTATGACAGGACCTACGAGCAGTACTTC. Filled out from reference TRBV11-2 and TRBJ2-7, the complete variable domain reads EAGVAQSPRYKIIEKRQSVAFWCNPISGHATLYWYQQILGQGPKLLIQFQNNGVVDDSQLPKDRFSAERLKGVDSTLKIQPAKLEDSAVYLCASSYDRTYEQYFGPGTRLTVT.

V is TRBV24-1 and J is TRBJ2-5; weak D call: TRBD1 (6 bases). In germline, CDR1 is KGHDR, CDR2 SFDVKD. The V end was cut by 0 bases, the J end by 5 bases, with 12 bases between. The CDR3 consists of 15 residues. CDR3 amino acids: CATSDLRSGVETQYF. CDR3 nucleotide sequence: TGTGCCACCAGTGATTTGCGATCAGGGGTCGAGACCCAGTACTTC.

The chain links TRBV3-1 (or the pseudogene TRBV3-2) to TRBJ1-3; D is uncertain. CDR3 length: 14 amino acids. The V and J ends lost 4 bases and 2 bases respectively, with 9 bases between them. The germline CDR1 and CDR2 sequences are LGHDT and YNNKEL (reference sequence). In DNA, the CDR3 is TGTGCCAGCAGCCCCGACACGGCTGGAAACACCATATATTTT. Translation gives CASSPDTAGNTIYF.

CDR3 sequence (DNA): TGTGCCAGCACCCGATCGGTGACAGATACGCAGTATTTT. Protein sequence: CASTRSVTDTQYF. V is TRBV7-8 and J is TRBJ2-3, with unresolved D. Trimming removed 7 bases at V and 3 bases at J, with 11 bases between. Germline CDR1 is SGHVS and CDR2 is FQNEAQ. This CDR3 is 13 amino acids long.

The chain uses TRBV5-1 and TRBJ1-5; D call uncertain. The CDR3 runs to 15 residues. Deletions cut 9 bases from V and 5 bases from J, with 21 bases between. Germline values: CDR1 SGHRS, CDR2 YFSETQ. CDR3 region: CAIKLYRLIHQPQHF. CDR3 nucleotide sequence: TGCGCCATCAAACTTTACCGACTCATACATCAGCCCCAGCATTTT.